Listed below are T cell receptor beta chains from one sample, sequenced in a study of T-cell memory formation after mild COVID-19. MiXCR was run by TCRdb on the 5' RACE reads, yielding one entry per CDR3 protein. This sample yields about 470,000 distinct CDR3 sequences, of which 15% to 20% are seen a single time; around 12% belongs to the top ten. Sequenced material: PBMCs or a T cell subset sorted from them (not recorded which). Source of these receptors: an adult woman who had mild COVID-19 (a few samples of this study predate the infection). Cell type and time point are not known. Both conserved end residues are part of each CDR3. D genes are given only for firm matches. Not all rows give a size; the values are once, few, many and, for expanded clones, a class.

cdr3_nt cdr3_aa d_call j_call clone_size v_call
TGCGCCAGCAGCTTGGCCCCGGAAGGGTCCTACAATGAGCAGTTCTTC CASSLAPEGSYNEQFF NA TRBJ2-1 many TRBV5-1
TGTGCCAGCAGCCCACGACAGGGTGCCACCGGGGAGCTGTTTTTT CASSPRQGATGELFF TRBD1 TRBJ2-2 NA TRBV7-6
TGTGCCAGCACCCGACAGACAGGGTCCGAGCAGTACTTC CASTRQTGSEQYF TRBD1 TRBJ2-7 few TRBV2
TGTGCCAGCAGTCCGGGACAAGCGTACACTGAAGCTTTCTTT CASSPGQAYTEAFF NA TRBJ1-1 few TRBV2
TGCAGTGCTAGTCGGGACAGGGGTGACGAGCAGTACTTC CSASRDRGDEQYF TRBD1 TRBJ2-7 few TRBV20-1
TGTGCCAGCAGCCCAGTCCGTCAGGACAATGAGCAGTTCTTC CASSPVRQDNEQFF NA TRBJ2-1 many TRBV7-8
TGTGCCAGCAAGCTCGCAAGGAACACTGAAGCTTTCTTT CASKLARNTEAFF NA TRBJ1-1 NA TRBV7-3
TGTGCCAGCAGCTATTTCAGCGGGATGGATGAGCAGTTCTTC CASSYFSGMDEQFF TRBD2 TRBJ2-1 few TRBV11-3
TGCAGTGCTAGAGGTGACAGAAGCCGCTCCTACGAGCAGTACTTC CSARGDRSRSYEQYF NA TRBJ2-7 NA TRBV20-1
TGTGCCAGCAGCTCTACCGGGACAATCTACAACCAGCCCCAGCATTTT CASSSTGTIYNQPQHF NA TRBJ1-5 few TRBV7-9
TGTGCCAGCAGTTCCACAGGGGCTGGAAACACCATATATTTT CASSSTGAGNTIYF TRBD1 TRBJ1-3 NA TRBV6-6
TGCGCCAGCAGCGGCGGACAAGGACGGAATGAAAAACTGTTTTTT CASSGGQGRNEKLFF NA TRBJ1-4 NA TRBV5-1